These T cell receptor beta chains were read from a single sample in a study of T-cell reconstitution after alpha-beta-depleted transplantation in children. TCRdb re-called the PCR reads through MiXCR, storing one row per CDR3 protein. The repertoire consists of around 580,000 distinct CDR3 sequences, with 27% occurring once and the leading ten covering around a third. The source material was PBMCs, sampled before TCRalphabeta/CD19-depleted stem cell transplant. The source of these receptors is a boy under two years old with Wiskott-Aldrich syndrome, due to receive a stem cell transplant. Both conserved end residues are part of each CDR3. A D gene is named only where the DNA matches it firmly. Some rows mark clone size as missing; the rest say once, few, many or name a class of expanded clone.

D gene	clone size	V gene	J gene	CDR3 DNA	CDR3 protein
TRBD2	few	TRBV20-1	TRBJ2-1	TGCAGTGCTAGTAGCGCGGGAGGGCCGGTGAACAATGAGCAGTTCTTC	CSASSAGGPVNNEQFF
TRBD1	few	TRBV7-2	TRBJ2-7	TGTGCCAGCAGCAGGACAGGTTATAACGAGCAGTACTTC	CASSRTGYNEQYF
TRBD2	-	TRBV2	TRBJ2-1	TGTGCCAGCAGTGAATGCGGGGGGGAATGTGAGCAGTTCTTC	CASSECGGECEQFF
-	-	TRBV15	TRBJ2-5	TGTGCCACCAGCAGAGAGAATGAGGGAGAGACCCAGTACTTC	CATSRENEGETQYF
TRBD2	few	TRBV7-2	TRBJ2-1	TGTGCCAGCAGCTTAAGCGGGAACACCTACAATGAGCAGTTCTTC	CASSLSGNTYNEQFF
-	few	TRBV3-1	TRBJ2-5	TGTGCCAGCAGCCCCCCCAGCCAGCTGCAAGAGACCCAGTACTTC	CASSPPSQLQETQYF
-	-	TRBV7-9	TRBJ1-1	TGTGCCAGCAGCTTATGGGGTATGGCTTTCTTT	CASSLWGMAFF
-	-	TRBV20-1	TRBJ2-3	TGCAGTGCTAGTCGGTTCAGGGGGGGGACCACAGATACGCAGTATTTT	CSASRFRGGTTDTQYF
-	once	TRBV20-1	TRBJ1-2	TGCAGTGCCCTCCCCCTCTTGGGGGGTGATGGCTACACCTTC	CSALPLLGGDGYTF
TRBD1	-	TRBV12-3/TRBV12-4	TRBJ1-2	TGTGCCAGCAGCCACCGGGACAGGGTCATCTATGGCTACACCTTC	CASSHRDRVIYGYTF
-	few	TRBV5-6	TRBJ2-5	TGTGCCAGCAGCTTGGATGGGGGTCAGACCCAGTACTTC	CASSLDGGQTQYF
TRBD1	few	TRBV5-1	TRBJ2-5	TGCGCCAGCAGCTTGTTCCGACTCGTACAGGGGAAACTCCAAGAGACCCAGTACTTC	CASSLFRLVQGKLQETQYF
TRBD2	-	TRBV20-1	TRBJ2-1	TGCAGTTGCCTGGGGCGGGAGGCCTACAATGAGCAGTTCTTC	CSCLGREAYNEQFF
-	few	TRBV20-1	TRBJ1-6	TGCAGTGCTAGAGACCAGGGGTGGATGAATTCACCCCTCCACTTT	CSARDQGWMNSPLHF
-	few	TRBV20-1	TRBJ2-1	TGCAGTGCTGACTTTCAGCCGAACAGTTACAATGAGCAGTTCTTC	CSADFQPNSYNEQFF
TRBD2	-	TRBV19	TRBJ2-1	TGTGCCAGTAGTGTCTTACTAGCGGCAAGTGAGCAGTTCTTC	CASSVLLAASEQFF
TRBD1	-	TRBV7-9	TRBJ2-1	TGTGCCAGCAGCTTAAGGACAGGCTCCTACAATGAGCAGTTCTTC	CASSLRTGSYNEQFF
TRBD1	-	TRBV7-2	TRBJ1-3	TGTGCCAGCAGCTTAAGGGAGAGGGACAGGGTAGGAAACACCATATATTTT	CASSLRERDRVGNTIYF
-	few	TRBV5-6	TRBJ2-1	TGTGCCAGCAGCTCTACAGTTAGGGTTTTCAATGAGCAGTTCTTC	CASSSTVRVFNEQFF
TRBD2	-	TRBV6-8	TRBJ2-5	TGTGCCAGCAATCTCGGGACTAGCGGGAGTGAGTCACGGGAGACCCAGTACTTC	CASNLGTSGSESRETQYF
TRBD2	-	TRBV27	TRBJ2-2	TGTGCCAGCAGTTTATTAAGGACTAGCGGCACCGGGGAGCTGTTTTTT	CASSLLRTSGTGELFF
TRBD2	many	TRBV5-1	TRBJ2-5	TGCGCCAGCAGCCCCAGACTAGCGGGAGGCCAAGAGACCCAGTACTTC	CASSPRLAGGQETQYF
TRBD2	-	TRBV20-1	TRBJ2-3	TGCAGTGCGCAGAGACTAGCGGGAGTCCCAGATACGCAGTATTTT	CSAQRLAGVPDTQYF
-	few	TRBV20-1	TRBJ2-7	TGCAGTGCTAGAAGTAGGGACGCCTACGAGCAGTACTTC	CSARSRDAYEQYF
-	few	TRBV4-1	TRBJ2-5	TGCGCCAGCAGCCAAGAGCTCTTTGGAGGCACCCAAGAGACCCAGTACTTC	CASSQELFGGTQETQYF
-	few	TRBV7-6	TRBJ2-7	-	CASSLVAAGSVNPYF
-	few	TRBV7-9	TRBJ1-2	TGTGCCAGCAGCCCGAGGACCGTTCGTGGCTATGGCTACACCTTC	CASSPRTVRGYGYTF
-	-	TRBV5-1	TRBJ1-5	TGCGCCAGCAGCTTGGCACCCCATCAGCCCCAGCATTTT	CASSLAPHQPQHF
-	-	TRBV10-2	TRBJ2-5	TGCGCCAGCAGTGGACAGAAAGAGACCCAGTACTTC	CASSGQKETQYF
TRBD1	-	TRBV27	TRBJ1-2	TGTGCCAGCAGTCCACCGGACAGGAACTATGGCTACACCTTC	CASSPPDRNYGYTF
-	-	TRBV12-3/TRBV12-4	TRBJ2-1	TGTGCCAGCAGTCCTACTGGACTCGTTGCCTACAATGAGCAGTTCTTC	CASSPTGLVAYNEQFF
TRBD1	-	TRBV5-1	TRBJ1-3	TGCGCCAGCAGCACAGGGGGCTCTGGAAACACCATATATTTT	CASSTGGSGNTIYF
TRBD2	few	TRBV7-6	TRBJ2-1	TGTGCCAGCAGCTTAAGAGGGCTAGCGGACCTGAGCTCCTACAATGAGCAGTTCTTC	CASSLRGLADLSSYNEQFF
-	-	TRBV29-1	TRBJ2-1	TGCAGCGTTGAATGGGGGAGCTCCTACAATGAGCAGTTCTTC	CSVEWGSSYNEQFF
TRBD2	-	TRBV11-2	TRBJ2-5	TGTGCCAGCAGCTTGGTACTAGCGGCCTTCCAAGAGACCCAGTACTTC	CASSLVLAAFQETQYF
-	-	TRBV20-1	TRBJ2-1	TGCAGTGCTAGGGAGGGTATATACAATCAGCAGTTCTTC	CSAREGIYNQQFF
-	few	TRBV15	TRBJ2-6	TGTGCCACCAGCGGAGAAACTGGGGCCAACGTCCTGACTTTC	CATSGETGANVLTF
-	few	TRBV5-1	TRBJ2-3	TGCGCCAGCAGCTTCGATCTAGATACGCAGTATTTT	CASSFDLDTQYF
-	-	TRBV12-3/TRBV12-4	TRBJ2-5	TGTGCCAGCAGTTTGAGGGGGTCCACCGGGCGAGAGACCCAGTACTTC	CASSLRGSTGRETQYF
TRBD2	-	TRBV4-2	TRBJ2-1	TGTGCCAGCAGCCAAGGGTCTAGCGGGAGTAGTCGGTCCTACAATGAGCAGTTCTTC	CASSQGSSGSSRSYNEQFF
TRBD1	-	TRBV6-1	TRBJ1-1	TGTGCCAGCAACTCGCAGGGGGGGCAGGAGACTGAAGCTTTCTTT	CASNSQGGQETEAFF
TRBD2	-	TRBV5-1	TRBJ2-7	TGCGCCAGCAGCGGTATTAGCGGGGCCGTCTACGAGCAGTACTTC	CASSGISGAVYEQYF
-	-	TRBV12-5	TRBJ2-3	TGTGCTAGTGGTTTGGTTCTGGGTTACCCCACAGATACGCAGTATTTT	CASGLVLGYPTDTQYF
-	-	TRBV4-2	TRBJ2-5	TGTGCCAGCAGCCAAGTAGTTAGCGTCGGGGGAGAGACCCAGTACTTC	CASSQVVSVGGETQYF
-	-	TRBV5-1	TRBJ2-1	TGCGCCAGCAGGCCGGACCTTGTGCCCAAGCAGTTCTTC	CASRPDLVPKQFF
-	few	TRBV3-1	TRBJ2-7	TGTGCCAGCAGCCAAGGGACACGAACCTACGAGCAGTACTTC	CASSQGTRTYEQYF
-	-	TRBV5-1	TRBJ1-1	TGCGCCAGCAGCTTGGACGGGGCATCAACTGAAGCTTTCTTT	CASSLDGASTEAFF
-	few	TRBV7-2	TRBJ1-2	TGTGCCAGCAGCTTTCTGGGACCCTTACTCGGCTACACCTTC	CASSFLGPLLGYTF
-	-	TRBV9	TRBJ2-3	TGTGCCAGCAGCGTAGCTTCACGGGTTACAGGAGATACGCAGTATTTT	CASSVASRVTGDTQYF
-	-	TRBV24-1	TRBJ2-7	TGTGCGGCTGGGCAGGACGCCTCCTACGAGCAGTACTTC	CAAGQDASYEQYF